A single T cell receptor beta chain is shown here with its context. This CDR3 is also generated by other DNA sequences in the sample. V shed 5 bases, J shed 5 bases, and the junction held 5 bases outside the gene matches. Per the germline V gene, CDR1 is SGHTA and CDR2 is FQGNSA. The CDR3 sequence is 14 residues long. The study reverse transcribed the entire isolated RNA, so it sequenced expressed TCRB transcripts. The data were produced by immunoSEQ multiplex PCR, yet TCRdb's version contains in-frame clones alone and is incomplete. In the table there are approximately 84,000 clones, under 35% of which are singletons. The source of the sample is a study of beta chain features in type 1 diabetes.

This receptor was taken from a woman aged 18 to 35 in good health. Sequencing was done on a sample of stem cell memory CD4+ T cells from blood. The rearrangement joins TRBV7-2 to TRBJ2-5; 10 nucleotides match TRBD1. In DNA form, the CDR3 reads TGTGCCAGCAGCCCCGGACAGGGGGGTGAGACCCAGTACTTC. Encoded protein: CASSPGQGGETQYF.